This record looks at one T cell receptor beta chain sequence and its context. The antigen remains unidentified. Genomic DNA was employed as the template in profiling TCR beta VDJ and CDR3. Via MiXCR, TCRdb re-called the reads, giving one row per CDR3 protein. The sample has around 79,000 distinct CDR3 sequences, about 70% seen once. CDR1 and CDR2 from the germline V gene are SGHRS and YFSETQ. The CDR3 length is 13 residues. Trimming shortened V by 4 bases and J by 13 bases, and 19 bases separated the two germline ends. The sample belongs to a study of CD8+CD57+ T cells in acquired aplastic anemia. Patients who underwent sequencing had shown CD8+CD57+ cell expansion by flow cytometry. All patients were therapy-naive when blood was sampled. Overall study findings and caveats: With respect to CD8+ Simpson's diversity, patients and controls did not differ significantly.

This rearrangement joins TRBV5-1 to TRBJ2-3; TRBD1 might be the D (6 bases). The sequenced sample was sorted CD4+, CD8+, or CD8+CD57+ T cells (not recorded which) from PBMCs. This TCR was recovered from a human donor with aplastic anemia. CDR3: CASSLDGTPRKYF. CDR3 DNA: TGCGCCAGCAGCCTGGATGGGACACCGAGGAAGTATTTT. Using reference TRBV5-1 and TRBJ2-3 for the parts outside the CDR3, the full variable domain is KAGVTQTPRYLIKTRGQQVTLSCSPISGHRSVSWYQQTPGQGLQFLFEYFSETQRNKGNFPGRFSGRQFSNSRSEMNVSTLELGDSALYLCASSLDGTPRKYFGPGTRLTVL.